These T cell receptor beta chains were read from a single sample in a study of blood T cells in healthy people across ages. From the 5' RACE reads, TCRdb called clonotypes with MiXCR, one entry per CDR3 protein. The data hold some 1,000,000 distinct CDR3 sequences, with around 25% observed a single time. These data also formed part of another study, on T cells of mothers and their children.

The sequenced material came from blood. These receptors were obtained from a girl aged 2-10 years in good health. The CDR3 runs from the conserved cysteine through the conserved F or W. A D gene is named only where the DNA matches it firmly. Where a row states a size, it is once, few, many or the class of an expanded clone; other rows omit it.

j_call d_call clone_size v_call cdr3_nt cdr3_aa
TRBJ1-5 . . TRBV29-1 TGCAGCGTCGGGGACGTGGATCAGCCCCAGCATTTT CSVGDVDQPQHF
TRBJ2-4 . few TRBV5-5 TGTGCCAGCAGCTGGGGCCTACCGGACCGTCCTCAAAACATTCAGTACTTC CASSWGLPDRPQNIQYF
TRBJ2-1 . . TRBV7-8 TGTGCCAGCAGCCTCGGCATCCCCTCCTACAATGAGCAGTTCTTC CASSLGIPSYNEQFF
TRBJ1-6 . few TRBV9 TGTGCCAGCAGCGTATCTGACCCACCCCTCCACTTT CASSVSDPPLHF
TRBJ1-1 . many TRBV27 TGTGCCAGCAGTTTAGTAGGGGCGATGCTCACTGAAGCTTTCTTT CASSLVGAMLTEAFF
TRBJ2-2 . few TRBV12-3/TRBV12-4 TGTGCCAGCAGCCTAGTATCTGGGCAGCTGTTTTTT CASSLVSGQLFF
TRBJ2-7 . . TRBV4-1 TGCGCCAGCAGCCAAGATAGGGTGGAGCAGTACTTC CASSQDRVEQYF
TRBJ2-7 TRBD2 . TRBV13 TGTGCCAGCAGCTTGGAGCGGGAGGGCCGATACGAGCAGTACTTC CASSLEREGRYEQYF
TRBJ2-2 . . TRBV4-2 TGTGCCAGCAGCCAAGGCCCTTTCACCGGGGAGCTGTTTTTT CASSQGPFTGELFF
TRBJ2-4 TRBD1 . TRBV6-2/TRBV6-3 TGTGCCAGCAGCCGCGGACAGGGGAACATTCAGTACTTC CASSRGQGNIQYF
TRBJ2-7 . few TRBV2 TGTGCCAGCAGTGGGGGGGACTCCTACGAGCAGTACTTC CASSGGDSYEQYF
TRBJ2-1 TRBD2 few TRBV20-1 TGCAGTGCAACCGTAATAGCGGGAGGGGACAATGAGCAGTTCTTC CSATVIAGGDNEQFF
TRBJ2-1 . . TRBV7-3 TGTGCCAGCAGCTTCGCGGCTCGCAGTGAGCAGTTCTTC CASSFAARSEQFF
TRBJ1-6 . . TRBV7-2 TGTGCCAGCAAGGCTCTGAGTAATTCACCCCTCCACTTT CASKALSNSPLHF
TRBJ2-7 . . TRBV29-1 TGCAGCGTTCAGGGAATCGTCTACGGGCAGTACTTC CSVQGIVYGQYF
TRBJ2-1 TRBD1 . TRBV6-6 TGTGCCAGCAGTTACTCCAGGACAGGGGGCAATGAGCAGTTCTTC CASSYSRTGGNEQFF
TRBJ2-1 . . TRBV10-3 TGTGCCATCTCGGAACCGCTTCGGGAGGAGCAGTTCTTC CAISEPLREEQFF
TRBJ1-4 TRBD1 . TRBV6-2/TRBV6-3 TGTGCCATCTCGACAGGGGGCCGTGAAAAACTGTTTTTT CAISTGGREKLFF
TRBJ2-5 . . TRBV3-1 TGTGCCAGCAGCCGCCCAACGACTGAATACCAAGAGACCCAGTACTTC CASSRPTTEYQETQYF
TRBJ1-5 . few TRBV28 TGTGCCAGCAGCTTCGGGACGCTCAATCAGCCCCAGCATTTT CASSFGTLNQPQHF
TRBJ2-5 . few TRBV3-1 TGTGCCAGCAGCAAATACGGACAGACGGAGACCCAGTACTTC CASSKYGQTETQYF
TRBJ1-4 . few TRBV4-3 TGCGCCAGCAGCCAAGATAAAAGGAGCAGGGAAAAACTGTTTTTT CASSQDKRSREKLFF
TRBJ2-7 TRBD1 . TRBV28 TGTGCCAGCCACCCTCGACAGGGTATCTACGGGCAGTACTTC CASHPRQGIYGQYF
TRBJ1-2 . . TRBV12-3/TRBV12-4 TGTGCCAGCCTGCGGGAGGGGGTGAACTATGGCTACACCTTC CASLREGVNYGYTF
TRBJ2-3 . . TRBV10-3 TGTGCCATCAGTGAGACACAAGATACGCAGTATTTT CAISETQDTQYF
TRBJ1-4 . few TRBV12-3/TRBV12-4 . CASGKFFGEKLFF
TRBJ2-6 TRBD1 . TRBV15 TGTGCCACCAGCAGATCCGGGACAGAGGCCGTCCTGACTTTC CATSRSGTEAVLTF
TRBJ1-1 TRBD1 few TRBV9 TGTGCCAGCAGCGGGACAGGGGCGGGGACTGAAGCTTTCTTT CASSGTGAGTEAFF
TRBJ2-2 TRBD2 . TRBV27 TGTGCCAGCAGTTTATGGGCTAGCGGGGCCGGGGAGCTGTTTTTT CASSLWASGAGELFF
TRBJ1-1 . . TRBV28 TGTGCCAGCAGTTTTCCCGCCGGATTCGAAGCTTTCTTT CASSFPAGFEAFF
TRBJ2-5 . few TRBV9 TGTGCCAGCAGCGACGCCGGGGAGACCCAGTACTTC CASSDAGETQYF
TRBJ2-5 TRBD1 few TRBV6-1 TGTGCCAGCACTGGGACAGGGGACCCTTCGGGGTGGTTCTTC CASTGTGDPSGWFF
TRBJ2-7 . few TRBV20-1 TGCAGTGCTAGGCGGGATTACTACGAGGAGCAGTACTTC CSARRDYYEEQYF
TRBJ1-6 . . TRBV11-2 TGTGCCAGCAGCTTAATGGACAACTATAATTCACCCCTCCACTTT CASSLMDNYNSPLHF
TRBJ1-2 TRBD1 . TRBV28 TGTGCCAGCAGCGAACAGGGGGCTGGGAACTATGGCTACACCTTC CASSEQGAGNYGYTF
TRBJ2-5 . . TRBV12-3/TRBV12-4 TGTGCCAGCAGTTTTTCCGGGGGCCGAGTTGAGACCCAGTACTTC CASSFSGGRVETQYF
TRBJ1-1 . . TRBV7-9 TGTGCCAGCAGCTTAGGCGGGGGAATGAACACTGAAGCTTTCTTT CASSLGGGMNTEAFF
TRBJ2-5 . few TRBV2 TGTGCCGGGTGTAGGGCGATGAGGGAGACCCAGTACTTC CAGCRAMRETQYF
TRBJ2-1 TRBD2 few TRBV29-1 TGCAGCGCCGTACTAGCGGGGAACAATGAGCAGTTCTTC CSAVLAGNNEQFF
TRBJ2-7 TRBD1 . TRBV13 TGTGCCAGCAGCCGAGTAGGGACAGGGGTATCCTACGAGCAGTACTTC CASSRVGTGVSYEQYF
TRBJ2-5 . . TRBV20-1 TGCAGTGCTAGCGGTCTTTCCTCAGGCGGGACCCAGTACTTC CSASGLSSGGTQYF
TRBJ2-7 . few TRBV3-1 TGTGCCAGCAGCCAAATCCGGCAGGCTAACGAGCAGTACTTC CASSQIRQANEQYF
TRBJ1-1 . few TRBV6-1 TGTGCCAGCAGCGGACTTCTCCTGCGGACAGCGAACACTGAAGCTTTCTTT CASSGLLLRTANTEAFF
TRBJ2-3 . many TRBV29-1 TGCAGCGTTGAAGTGACGGGAGATACGCAGTATTTT CSVEVTGDTQYF
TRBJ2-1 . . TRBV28 TGTGCCAGCAGTTTATTCGGAGAGCCCGGTATTGATGAGCAGTTCTTC CASSLFGEPGIDEQFF
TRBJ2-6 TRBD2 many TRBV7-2 TGTGCCAGCAGCTTGTTAGCGGGGGGGCCGGCCGGGGCCAACGTCCTGACTTTC CASSLLAGGPAGANVLTF
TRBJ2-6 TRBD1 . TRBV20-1 TGCAGTGCTCCCGGGACAGTGGCTTCTGGGGCCAACGTCCTGACTTTC CSAPGTVASGANVLTF
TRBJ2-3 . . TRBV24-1 TGTGCCACCAGTGATTTACGTGGGGCGGCAGATACGCAGTATTTT CATSDLRGAADTQYF
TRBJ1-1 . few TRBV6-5 TGTGCCAGCAAACGGGGGAACACTGAAGCTTTCTTT CASKRGNTEAFF
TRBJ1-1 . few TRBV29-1 TGCAGCGTTGGGCTCTCCGTTGCCGGAGCTTTCTTT CSVGLSVAGAFF
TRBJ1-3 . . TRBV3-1 TGTGCCAGCAGCCCGGGACCGGACCACTCTGGAAACACCATATATTTT CASSPGPDHSGNTIYF
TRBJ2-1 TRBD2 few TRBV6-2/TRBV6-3 TGTGCCAGCAGAGCTAGCGGCTCCTACAATGAGCAGTTCTTC CASRASGSYNEQFF
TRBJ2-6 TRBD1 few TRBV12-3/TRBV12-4 TGTGCCAGCAGAGAGGGGACAGGGCGGTCTGGGGCCAACGTCCTGACTTTC CASREGTGRSGANVLTF
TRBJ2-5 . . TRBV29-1 TGCAGCGTTGAAGATCGCCAAATTAGGGAACACGAGACCCAGTACTTC CSVEDRQIREHETQYF
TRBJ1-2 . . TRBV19 TGTGCCAGTAGTTTACAGGGTTATGGATCGCAGGGCTACACCTTC CASSLQGYGSQGYTF
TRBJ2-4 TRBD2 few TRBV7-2 TGTGCCAGCAGCCCCCGGGAGGGAATAAACATTCAGTACTTC CASSPREGINIQYF
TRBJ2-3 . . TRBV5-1 TGCGCCAGCAGCTTCGACCTAGAAAGAAGCACAGATACGCAGTATTTT CASSFDLERSTDTQYF